These 30 T cell receptor beta chains came from one sample sequenced in a study of cytomegalovirus exposure and HLA in healthy donors. 13 Jbeta primers and 60 Vbeta primers were used for the PCR. Repertoires were generated with immunoSEQ multiplex PCR, while TCRdb's copy carries only in-frame clones and drops some. The table lists tens of thousands of clones, about three quarters of them singletons, with almost 8.5% in the top ten. What was sequenced was PBMCs. The receptor source for this set is a man aged 55 to 69 in good health and CMV-seronegative.

The rearrangement uses TRBV14 and TRBJ1-5, with a possible D match to TRBD1 (6 bases). Germline V gene lookup returns CDR1 SGHDN and CDR2 FVKESK. Between the trimmed V and J ends, which lost 11 bases and 9 bases, there was a span of 17 bases. The CDR3 covers 12 residues. Written as DNA, the CDR3 is TGTGCCGAGTCACAGGGAATACGGCCCCAGCATTTT. Its protein is CAESQGIRPQHF.

This clone was picked up a small number of times. This chain joins TRBV6-6 and TRBJ1-5; a weak D match, TRBD1 (6 bases). This CDR3 region has 15 residues. The germline V gene encodes CDR1 MNHNY and CDR2 SVGAGI (reference sequence). Trimming pared 2 bases from V and 4 bases from J, leaving 12 bases between. The CDR3 DNA is TGTGCCAGCAGTTACCCGGGGGGGACAAATCAGCCCCAGCATTTT. This codes for CASSYPGGTNQPQHF.

The chain recombines TRBV5-4 with TRBJ2-2, with 7 bases that match TRBD2. Per the germline V gene, CDR1 is SGHNT and CDR2 is YYREEE (reference sequence). The CDR3 totals 15 residues. V gave up 6 bases and J gave up 8 bases; unmatched junction bases: 13. Here the CDR3 reads CASTRGGGSSGELFF. The DNA for the CDR3 is TGTGCCAGCACCCGTGGGGGGGGTTCGAGTGGGGAGCTGTTTTTT.

This rearrangement joins TRBV29-1 to TRBJ1-5; unclear D gene. The CDR3 length is 13 residues. Germline CDR1 reads SQVTM; CDR2 reads ANQGSEA. V lost 6 bases and J 1 base, leaving 10 bases between the germline ends. Written as DNA, the CDR3 is TGCAGCGTAGCGAGTAGAAGCAATCAGCCCCAGCATTTT. This sequence encodes CSVASRSNQPQHF.

The genes are TRBV9 and TRBJ1-6; TRBD1 is a possible D gene (5 bases). The CDR3 loop spans 13 amino acids. Germline assignment: CDR1 SGDLS and CDR2 YYNGEE. V lost 1 base to trimming and J lost 10 bases, with 9 bases between them. In DNA form, the CDR3 reads TGTGCCAGCAGCGTATGGGGCCAATCACCCCTCCACTTT. Protein: CASSVWGQSPLHF.

The chain links TRBV5-8 to TRBJ1-5; 8 nucleotides agree with TRBD1. V lost 0 bases, J lost 1 base, and 3 bases stayed unmatched. This CDR3 spans 16 amino acids. Germline V gene lookup returns CDR1 SGHTS and CDR2 YDEGEE. The CDR3 coding sequence is TGTGCCAGCAGCTTGGGGACAGGGTCGAGCAATCAGCCCCAGCATTTT. Protein product: CASSLGTGSSNQPQHF.

The chain combines TRBV7-2 with TRBJ2-3; 8 positions match TRBD2. V was clipped by 5 bases and J by 14 bases; unmatched bases: 6. Germline V gives CDR1 SGHTA, CDR2 FQGNSA. The CDR3 has 11 residues. CDR3 sequence: CASSRGGHPYF. In nucleotides, the CDR3 is TGTGCCAGCAGCCGGGGGGGCCACCCGTATTTT.

The V and J genes are TRBV4-3 and TRBJ2-4; D may be TRBD1 (5 bases). V was shortened by 0 bases and J by 1 base, with 22 bases between the two germline ends. CDR1 is LGHNA, CDR2 YSLEER, per germline. The CDR3 has 20 amino acids. Here the CDR3 DNA reads TGCGCCAGCAGCCAAGATCGGCCAGGGCCCTACGGCGTGGCCAAAAACATTCAGTACTTC. This sequence encodes CASSQDRPGPYGVAKNIQYF.

V usage is TRBV28 and J usage is TRBJ1-2, with 7 bases fitting TRBD1. The V segment lost 3 bases and the J segment 3 bases; nucleotides outside the gene matches: 10. Germline V gene lookup returns CDR1 MDHEN and CDR2 SYDVKM. This CDR3 is 16 amino acids long. The CDR3 loop is CASSFLTGQVDYGYTF. As DNA, the CDR3 is TGTGCCAGCAGTTTCCTGACAGGGCAGGTGGACTATGGCTACACCTTC.

This clone was picked up a small number of times. The J gene is TRBJ1-1, the V gene TRBV19, with D hard to call. V lost 4 bases to trimming and J lost 1 base, with 13 bases between them. From germline, CDR1 is LNHDA and CDR2 SQIVND (reference sequence). CDR3 size: 15 residues. As DNA, the CDR3 is TGTGCCAGTAGTACGGACGGAGGACCGAACACTGAAGCTTTCTTT. Protein sequence: CASSTDGGPNTEAFF.

This sequence joins TRBV5-5 and TRBJ1-6; no clear D. This CDR3 region has 13 residues. The germline CDR1 and CDR2 sequences are SGHKS and YYEKEE (reference sequence). Trimming shortened V by 0 bases and J by 7 bases, and 5 bases separated the two germline ends. The CDR3 DNA sequence: TGTGCCAGCAGCTTGGACGGGAATTCACCCCTCCACTTT. Translating it yields CASSLDGNSPLHF.

This chain uses TRBV19 with TRBJ2-2, with a tentative D call TRBD1 (5 bases). V dropped 3 bases and J dropped 6 bases, with 23 bases sitting between them. Germline V gives CDR1 LNHDA, CDR2 SQIVND (reference sequence). The CDR3 contains 18 residues. The chain's CDR3 is CASSMILRQGQSAGELFF. CDR3 nucleotide sequence: TGTGCCAGTAGTATGATTTTGCGGCAGGGCCAATCGGCCGGGGAGCTGTTTTTT. The entire variable domain, with the rest obtained from reference TRBV19 and TRBJ2-2, is as follows: DGGITQSPKYLFRKEGQNVTLSCEQNLNHDAMYWYRQDPGQGLRLIYYSQIVNDFQKGDIAEGYSVSREKKESFPLTVTSAQKNPTAFYLCASSMILRQGQSAGELFFGEGSRLTVL.

The rearrangement links TRBV6-1 to TRBJ2-3; D is undetermined. The CDR3 loop spans 15 amino acids. The germline CDR1 and CDR2 sequences are MNHNS and SASEGT. V dropped 5 bases and J dropped 7 bases, with 19 bases sitting between them. The CDR3: CASSTSARLSYTQYF. DNA of the CDR3: TGTGCCAGCAGTACATCAGCCCGACTCTCGTATACGCAGTATTTT.

With regard to this clone: A junction boundary mismatches the germline segment, possibly from a read error. The V and J genes are TRBV7-9 and TRBJ2-1; D might be TRBD1 (5 bases). The CDR3 totals 12 residues. Germline V lookup: CDR1 SEHNR, CDR2 FQNEAQ (reference sequence). For the CDR3, the DNA is TGTGCCAGCAGCTTAGCGGAGACAGAGCGGTTCTTC. Its translation is CASSLAETERFF.

The chain carries TRBV6-6 and TRBJ2-7, with D possibly TRBD1 on 5 matching bases. Germline-derived CDR1 and CDR2 are MNHNY and SVGAGI (reference sequence). The ends were cut back, 7 bases at V and 0 bases at J, with 10 bases in the middle. The CDR3 is 13 residues long. The CDR3 spells CASTLDSSYEQYF. The CDR3 DNA sequence: TGTGCCAGCACCCTAGACAGCTCCTACGAGCAGTACTTC.

The CDR3 loop is CASSEAQGATDTQYF. The CDR3 DNA reads as TGCGCCAGCAGTGAGGCACAGGGGGCCACAGATACGCAGTATTTT. The rearrangement links TRBV10-1 to TRBJ2-3, with 9 positions matching TRBD1. CDR3 size: 15 residues. CDR1 and CDR2 from the germline V gene are WNHNN and SYGVQD (reference sequence). Germline trimming cut 2 bases from V and 2 bases from J; bases unmatched to any gene: 2.

In DNA form, the CDR3 reads TGCAGCGTTCCGGGACAGGGGCTCCACGGCTACACCTTC. This sequence encodes CSVPGQGLHGYTF. The chain carries TRBV29-1 and TRBJ1-2; 10 nucleotides match TRBD1. The germline CDR1 and CDR2 sequences are SQVTM and ANQGSEA. Losses at the gene ends were 5 bases for V and 8 bases for J; bases not matched to a gene: 8. The CDR3 spans 13 residues.

This clone was detected a few times. This chain connects TRBV7-6 to TRBJ2-5, with 8 bases lining up with TRBD1. The CDR3 spans 14 residues. CDR1 is SGHVS, CDR2 FNYEAQ, per germline. Losses at the gene ends were 3 bases for V and 5 bases for J; bases not matched to a gene: 5. CDR3 sequence (DNA): TGTGCCAGCAGCTTGGCGACAGGGGTTGAGACCCAGTACTTC. Amino acid sequence: CASSLATGVETQYF.

The chain links TRBV27 to TRBJ2-7, with 9 positions matching TRBD2. CDR3 size: 14 residues. V trimming: 3 bases; J trimming: 6 bases; junction bases outside the gene matches: 6. CDR1 is MNHEY, CDR2 SMNVEV, per germline (reference sequence). This chain's CDR3 is CASSFFSGSIEQYF. In nucleotides, the CDR3 is TGTGCCAGCAGTTTCTTTAGCGGGAGCATCGAGCAGTACTTC.

This chain's CDR3 is CASSGTGPGTQYF. The CDR3 region has the DNA TGTGCCAGTAGCGGGACAGGACCCGGGACCCAGTACTTC. The chain links TRBV19 to TRBJ2-5, with 8 bases that match TRBD1. There are 13 residues in the CDR3. The V gene end was trimmed by 6 bases and the J gene end by 7 bases; junction bases not matched to a gene: 7. Germline assignment: CDR1 LNHDA and CDR2 SQIVND (reference sequence).

This sequence joins TRBV25-1 and TRBJ2-2; a possible D gene is TRBD2 (5 bases). The CDR3 totals 14 residues. Germline lookup yields CDR1 MGHDK and CDR2 SYGVNS. Trimming cost V 6 bases and J 9 bases, with 17 bases left between them. The CDR3 sequence: CASSAERGQRELFF. DNA for the CDR3: TGTGCCAGCAGCGCAGAGAGAGGGCAGAGGGAGCTGTTTTTT.

This clone was detected only a few times. This chain connects TRBV6-8 to TRBJ1-2; a possible D gene is TRBD1 (5 bases). Germline-derived CDR1 and CDR2 are MNHGY and SAAAGT. The CDR3 is 17 amino acids. V lost 0 bases and J 5 bases, leaving 19 bases between the germline ends. CDR3: CASSYSGRAQSLYGYTF. CDR3 DNA: TGTGCCAGCAGTTACTCAGGCAGGGCCCAGAGTCTTTATGGCTACACCTTC.

The J gene is TRBJ2-3, the V gene TRBV6-5; TRBD2 aligns across 7 bases. This CDR3 contains 14 residues. Germline V gene data show CDR1 as MNHEY and CDR2 as SVGAGI. The J segment lost 5 bases and the V segment lost 5 bases, leaving 7 bases of the junction unmatched. The CDR3 DNA reads TGTGCCAGCAGTGAATCGGGGGGAGGAGATACGCAGTATTTT. This gives the protein CASSESGGGDTQYF.

J is TRBJ1-3 and V is TRBV6-1, with D maybe TRBD1 (5 bases). The germline CDR1 and CDR2 sequences are MNHNS and SASEGT. This CDR3 is built from 16 residues. The V gene lost 4 bases and the J gene lost 2 bases, with 15 bases spanning the gap. In nucleotides, the CDR3 is TGTGCCAGCAGTGGGACACCTACAGAGACTGGAAACACCATATATTTT. Translation: CASSGTPTETGNTIYF.

This chain connects TRBV4-2 to TRBJ2-7; 7 bases map to TRBD2. This CDR3 has 16 amino acids. Trimming at V came to 0 bases and at J to 1 base, leaving 6 bases not matched to a gene. Germline V gives CDR1 LGHNA, CDR2 YNFKEQ. CDR3 loop: CASSQDEGGGSYEQYF. In DNA, the CDR3 is TGTGCCAGCAGCCAAGATGAGGGCGGGGGTTCCTACGAGCAGTACTTC.

As DNA, the CDR3 is TGTGCCAGCTCCCGGCAGGGGCCAGATACGCAGTATTTT. Residues: CASSRQGPDTQYF. This rearrangement joins TRBV6-5 to TRBJ2-3, with D perhaps matching TRBD1 (6 bases). V lost 8 bases to trimming and J lost 4 bases, with 13 bases between them. This CDR3 comprises 13 residues. Germline V CDR1 and CDR2: MNHEY, SVGAGI.

A few counts support this clone. The rearrangement uses TRBV10-3 and TRBJ2-3; 8 positions agree with TRBD2. CDR1 and CDR2 from the germline V gene are ENHRY and SYGVKD. The CDR3 contains 15 residues. With V trimmed by 2 bases and J by 6 bases, 7 bases remained unmatched. This CDR3 is CAISEQGLEIDTQYF. The CDR3 DNA sequence: TGTGCCATCAGTGAGCAGGGACTAGAGATTGATACGCAGTATTTT.

V and J are TRBV29-1 and TRBJ1-4; D ambiguous. Per germline, CDR1 SQVTM and CDR2 ANQGSEA. Trimming left V 4 bases short and J 0 bases short, with 6 bases between. The CDR3 runs 13 residues. CDR3 bases: TGCAGCGTTGGTCATGCAACTAATGAAAAACTGTTTTTT. It codes for CSVGHATNEKLFF.

The chain links TRBV7-8 to TRBJ2-1; a weak D match, TRBD1 (5 bases). The V gene's germline CDR1 is SGHVS and CDR2 FQNEAQ. The ends were cut back, 4 bases at V and 7 bases at J, with 20 bases in the middle. The CDR3 contains 16 residues. The CDR3 loop reads CASSSLGLTALNEQFF. CDR3 nucleotide sequence: TGTGCCAGCAGCTCGCTAGGGTTGACAGCGCTTAATGAGCAGTTCTTC.

V is TRBV10-1 and J is TRBJ1-2, with TRBD1 matching over 9 bases. The junction had 4 bases not matched to a gene; V was cut back by 3 bases and J by 8 bases. The CDR3 sequence is 13 residues long. Germline V gene lookup returns CDR1 WNHNN and CDR2 SYGVQD (reference sequence). The CDR3, as DNA: TGCGCCAGCAGTGACTGGACAGGGGACGGCTACACCTTC. This codes for CASSDWTGDGYTF.